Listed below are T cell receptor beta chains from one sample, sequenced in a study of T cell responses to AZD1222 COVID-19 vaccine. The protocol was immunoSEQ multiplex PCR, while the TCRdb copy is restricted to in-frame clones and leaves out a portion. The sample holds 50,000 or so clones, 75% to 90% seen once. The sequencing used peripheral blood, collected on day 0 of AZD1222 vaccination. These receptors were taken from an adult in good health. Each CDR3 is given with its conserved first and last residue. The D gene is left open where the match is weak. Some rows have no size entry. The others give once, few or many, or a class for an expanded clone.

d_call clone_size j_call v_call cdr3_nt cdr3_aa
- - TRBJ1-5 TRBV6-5 TGTGCCAGCAGTTCCGGACTGATTCAGCCCCAGCATTTT CASSSGLIQPQHF
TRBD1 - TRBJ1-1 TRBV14 TGTGCCAGCAGCCAGGACAGGGTGAACACTGAAGCTTTCTTT CASSQDRVNTEAFF
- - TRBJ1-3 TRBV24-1 TGTGCCACGTCTACAGGCCACTCTGGAAACACCATATATTTT CATSTGHSGNTIYF
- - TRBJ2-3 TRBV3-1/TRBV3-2 TGTGCCAGCAGCCAAGGGAGGATGGGAGGCTCAGATACGCAGTATTTT CASSQGRMGGSDTQYF
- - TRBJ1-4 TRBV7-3 TGTGCCAGCAGCCGGGACCAGGGTGAAAAACTGTTTTTT CASSRDQGEKLFF
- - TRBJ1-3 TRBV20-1 TGCAGTGCTAGTTTTGGCCCGGGCGCTGGAAACACCATATATTTT CSASFGPGAGNTIYF
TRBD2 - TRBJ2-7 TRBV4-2 TGTGCCAGCAGCCAAGATGGGACTAGCGGGAGGGAACTTCCGGAGCAGTACTTC CASSQDGTSGRELPEQYF
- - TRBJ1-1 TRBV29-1 TGCAGCGTTGAAGGGGGGGGTTGGACTGAAGCTTTCTTT CSVEGGGWTEAFF
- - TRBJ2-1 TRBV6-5 TGTGCCAGCAGCCAGCGGAGTAGCTCCTACAATGAGCAGTTCTTC CASSQRSSSYNEQFF
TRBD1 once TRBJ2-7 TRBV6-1 TGTGCCAGCAGTGAAGGTTTTGCAGGGGGCGGAGAGCAGTACTTC CASSEGFAGGGEQYF
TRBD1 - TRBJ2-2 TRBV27 TGTGCCAGCAGTGGACAGGCGAACACCGGGGAGCTGTTTTTT CASSGQANTGELFF
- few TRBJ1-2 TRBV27 TGTGCCAGCAGCAAGGGCCGAGACTATGGCTACACCTTC CASSKGRDYGYTF
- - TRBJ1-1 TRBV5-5 TGTGCCAGCAGCGCGGAGGGGAGCACTGAAGCTTTCTTT CASSAEGSTEAFF
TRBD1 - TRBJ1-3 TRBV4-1 TGCGCCAGCAGCCGGGGACAGGGCGGTGGAAACACCATATATTTT CASSRGQGGGNTIYF
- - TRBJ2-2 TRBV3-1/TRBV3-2 TGTGCCAGCAGCCATCGCCGGGACACCGGGGAGCTGTTTTTT CASSHRRDTGELFF
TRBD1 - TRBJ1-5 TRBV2 TGTGCCAGCAGCCCGACAGGGGTACGGCAGCCCCAGCATTTT CASSPTGVRQPQHF